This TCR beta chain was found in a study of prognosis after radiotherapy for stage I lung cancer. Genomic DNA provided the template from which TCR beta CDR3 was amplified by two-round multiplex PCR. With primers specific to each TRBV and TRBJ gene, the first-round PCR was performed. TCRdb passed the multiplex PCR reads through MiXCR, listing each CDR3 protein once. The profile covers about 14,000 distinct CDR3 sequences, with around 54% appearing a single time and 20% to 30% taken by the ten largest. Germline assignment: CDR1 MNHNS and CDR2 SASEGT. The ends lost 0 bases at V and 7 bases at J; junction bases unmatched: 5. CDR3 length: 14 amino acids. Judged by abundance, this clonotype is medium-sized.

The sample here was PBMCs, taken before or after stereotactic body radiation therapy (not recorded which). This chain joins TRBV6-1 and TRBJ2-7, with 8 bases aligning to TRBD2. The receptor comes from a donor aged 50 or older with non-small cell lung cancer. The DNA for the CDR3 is TGTGCCAGCAGTGAAGCCGGGAGGGGACGGGAGCAGTACTTC. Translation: CASSEAGRGREQYF.